The rows below give T cell receptor beta chains drawn from one sample of a study of blood T cells in healthy people across ages. TCRdb recomputed calls from the 5' RACE reads with MiXCR, one row per CDR3 protein. The sample includes 650,000 to 800,000 distinct CDR3 sequences, over 40% of them seen just once. The sequenced sample was blood. These receptors originate from a woman of 80 years or more in good health. The CDR3 runs from the conserved cysteine through the conserved F or W. Not every row has a clone size; where given, it reads once, few, many or a size class.

cdr3_length: 15
clone_size: .
v_call: TRBV4-2
j_call: .
cdr3_aa: CASSQEINREETQYF

cdr3_length: 15
clone_size: few
v_call: TRBV2
j_call: TRBJ1-1
cdr3_aa: CASSEDRARNTEAFF

cdr3_length: 13
clone_size: many
v_call: TRBV12-3/TRBV12-4
j_call: TRBJ2-7
cdr3_aa: CASSFTPNGEQYF

cdr3_length: 15
clone_size: few
v_call: TRBV7-8
j_call: TRBJ1-5
cdr3_aa: CASSTRFPGNQPQHF

cdr3_length: 13
clone_size: .
v_call: TRBV3-1
j_call: TRBJ2-7
cdr3_aa: CASSQLLFYEQYF

cdr3_length: 16
clone_size: few
v_call: TRBV28
j_call: TRBJ1-5
cdr3_aa: CAITIRGGGTNQPQHF

cdr3_length: 15
clone_size: once
v_call: TRBV14
j_call: TRBJ2-2
cdr3_aa: CASNFLRGNTGELFF

cdr3_length: 12
clone_size: many
v_call: TRBV3-1
j_call: TRBJ2-5
cdr3_aa: CASSLFQGTQYF

cdr3_length: 15
clone_size: .
v_call: TRBV5-1
j_call: TRBJ2-5
cdr3_aa: CASSRDPRGQETQYF

cdr3_length: 13
clone_size: .
v_call: TRBV29-1
j_call: .
cdr3_aa: CSVEGPLGETQYF

cdr3_length: 20
clone_size: .
v_call: TRBV29-1
j_call: TRBJ2-4
cdr3_aa: CSVAPEAPGQGRQVKNIQYF

cdr3_length: 15
clone_size: many
v_call: TRBV5-1
j_call: TRBJ2-1
cdr3_aa: CASSRQGGSYNEQFF

cdr3_length: 17
clone_size: .
v_call: TRBV9
j_call: TRBJ2-3
cdr3_aa: CASSTQEGLGLQGTQYF

cdr3_length: 14
clone_size: .
v_call: TRBV28
j_call: .
cdr3_aa: CASSTRQGADEQYF

cdr3_length: 15
clone_size: few
v_call: TRBV20-1
j_call: TRBJ1-5
cdr3_aa: CSANGRTYSNQPQHF

cdr3_length: 14
clone_size: .
v_call: TRBV7-2
j_call: TRBJ2-5
cdr3_aa: CASSFRRGEETQYF

cdr3_length: 15
clone_size: many
v_call: TRBV6-5
j_call: TRBJ1-2
cdr3_aa: CASSYSTTSPRGYTF

cdr3_length: 12
clone_size: once
v_call: TRBV20-1
j_call: TRBJ1-1
cdr3_aa: CSARGGEGRAFF

cdr3_length: 15
clone_size: many
v_call: TRBV20-1
j_call: TRBJ2-1
cdr3_aa: CSATATSGGAIEQFF

cdr3_length: 14
clone_size: many
v_call: TRBV10-3
j_call: TRBJ2-3
cdr3_aa: CAISHPGGADTQYF